The rows below give T cell receptor beta chains drawn from one sample of a study of control samples from healthy donors and cancer patients. Generated by immunoSEQ multiplex PCR, the TCRdb table keeps only in-frame clones and is missing some. The data contain over 100,000 clones, roughly 90% of them seen just once; the ten biggest clones take up 2% to 2.5%. Sequenced material: blood. The receptors were gathered from a woman between 45 and 65 years old in good health. Each CDR3 is given with its conserved first and last residue. The order of the fields is J gene, V gene, D gene, clone size, CDR3 DNA, CDR3 protein. The D gene is left open where the match is weak. Clone size is not always given. Where it is, it says once, few, many or a class for expanded clones.

>TRBJ1-1|TRBV7-6|NA|NA
TGTGCCAGCAGCTTAGGACGGACCACTGAAGCTTTCTTT
CASSLGRTTEAFF
>TRBJ2-5|TRBV11-2|TRBD2|NA
TGTGCCAGCAGCTCCACTAGCGGAGAGACCCAGTACTTC
CASSSTSGETQYF
>TRBJ2-7|TRBV13|TRBD2|NA
TGTGCCAGCAGTTTAGGACTAGTTGGCCTCGAGCAGTACTTC
CASSLGLVGLEQYF
>TRBJ2-7|TRBV28|TRBD2|NA
TGTGCCAGCATCCCTGGGACTAGCGGCTACGAGCAGTACTTC
CASIPGTSGYEQYF
>TRBJ2-7|TRBV3-1/TRBV3-2|TRBD1|NA
TGTGCCAGCAGCAAGGGACAGGTCCTTTTCTACGAGCAGTACTTC
CASSKGQVLFYEQYF
>TRBJ2-3|TRBV6-2/TRBV6-3|TRBD2|NA
TGTGCCAGCAGTTCCATTCGTACTAGCGGCACAGATACGCAGTATTTT
CASSSIRTSGTDTQYF
>TRBJ1-2|TRBV10-3|TRBD1|NA
TGTGCCATCAGTGCTGTGGGACAGGGGGATGGCTACACCTTC
CAISAVGQGDGYTF
>TRBJ1-2|TRBV5-4|TRBD1|NA
TGTGCCAGCAGCTTGGCGGACAGGAACTATGGCTACACCTTC
CASSLADRNYGYTF
>TRBJ2-1|TRBV6-2/TRBV6-3|NA|once
TGTGCCAGCAGTTACGGCGGGGCCTCCTACAATGAGCAGTTCTTC
CASSYGGASYNEQFF
>TRBJ1-2|TRBV5-4|TRBD1|NA
TGTGCCAGCAGCCTGGGACAGGTCTGGGATGGCTACACCTTC
CASSLGQVWDGYTF